The 32 T cell receptor beta chains in this list originate from one sample, sequenced in a study of a mutant IDH1 vaccine in newly diagnosed glioma (dated by TCRdb to about 2021). The antigens of these receptors remain unknown. Read against the paper, the sample's time point label means: week 35, safety follow-up. Every vaccine dose consisted of 300 ug of a 20-mer mutant IDH1 peptide in Montanide, administered subcutaneously together with topical imiquimod. Receptor libraries were prepared by the immunoSEQ multiplex PCR assay. TCRdb stores this immuneACCESS table with in-frame sequences only. Part of the clones is absent; in the studies checked, under half of the shortfall reflects unresolved V genes, and no reason is known for the rest. The sample table shows about 66,000 clones, and 74% are seen once. The ten largest account for roughly 4.3% of the sample. The sample here was PBMCs, taken from a glioma patient whose treatment included an IDH1 peptide vaccine. Every receptor here comes from a man between 50 and 59 years old with glioma.

The J gene is TRBJ1-1, the V gene TRBV7-8; 11 bases fit TRBD1. The CDR3 has 14 amino acids. Trimming took 6 bases from V and 8 from J; bases not matched to a gene: 8. Germline V gives CDR1 SGHVS, CDR2 FQNEAQ. CDR3 amino acids: CASRPPGQGGEAFF. The CDR3, as DNA: TGTGCCAGCAGGCCACCGGGACAGGGGGGCGAAGCTTTCTTT.

The chain has TRBV6-5 and TRBJ1-2; tentatively, D is TRBD1 (5 bases). The germline V gene encodes CDR1 MNHEY and CDR2 SVGAGI. The CDR3 is 12 amino acids. Trimming removed 5 bases from V and 9 bases from J, with 13 bases in between. The CDR3 sequence: CASSRDRMSYTF. The CDR3 DNA reads as TGTGCCAGCAGTCGGGACCGCATGAGCTACACCTTC.

This clone was seen more than once but under ten times. The chain couples TRBV6-1 to TRBJ1-4, with D unresolved. Germline V gives CDR1 MNHNS, CDR2 SASEGT. The V gene lost 7 bases and the J gene lost 8 bases, with 20 bases spanning the gap. This CDR3 has 15 amino acids. The CDR3 protein is CASKREGVAREKLFF. CDR3 in DNA: TGTGCCAGCAAGCGGGAAGGAGTAGCGCGAGAAAAACTGTTTTTT.

The chain links TRBV19 to TRBJ2-2; D uncertain. The CDR3 sequence is 11 residues long. V gave up 5 bases and J gave up 3 bases, with 1 base separating them. Per germline, CDR1 LNHDA and CDR2 SQIVND (reference sequence). The CDR3 reads CASSYTGELFF. The CDR3 DNA reads TGTGCCAGTAGTTACACCGGGGAGCTGTTTTTT.

The CDR3 DNA follows: TGTGCCTGGAGATGGGGTAGGGCGAACACCGGGGAGCTGTTTTTT. Translated: CAWRWGRANTGELFF. The rearrangement links TRBV30 to TRBJ2-2; unclear D gene. Germline V lookup: CDR1 GTSNPN, CDR2 SVGIG (reference sequence). Trimming stripped 3 bases from V and 0 bases from J, with 11 bases between. The CDR3 spans 15 residues.

The chain is built from TRBV6-1 and TRBJ1-3; D unclear. The CDR3 totals 15 residues. The ends were cut back, 4 bases at V and 0 bases at J, with 10 bases in the middle. The germline V gene has CDR1 MNHNS and CDR2 SASEGT. The CDR3 loop is CASSAVGSSGNTIYF. The CDR3 DNA reads as TGTGCCAGCAGTGCCGTTGGCAGCTCTGGAAACACCATATATTTT.

The count of this clone is one. The chain recombines TRBV4-1 with TRBJ1-3, with 7 bases that match TRBD1. The CDR3 spans 15 residues. Per germline, CDR1 MGHRA and CDR2 YSYEKL. Losses at the gene ends were 4 bases for V and 4 bases for J; bases not matched to a gene: 7. CDR3: CASSLQGLEGNTIYF. The CDR3, as DNA: TGCGCCAGCAGCCTACAGGGGTTGGAGGGAAACACCATATATTTT.

This clone was observed once. The V call is TRBV9, the J call TRBJ1-4, with D possibly being TRBD1 (6 bases). CDR1 and CDR2 from the germline V gene are SGDLS and YYNGEE. Trimming removed 3 bases at V and 8 bases at J, with 17 bases between. The length of the CDR3 is 15 residues. The DNA of the CDR3 is TGTGCCAGCAGCGCTTGGGGGGGGCCTGGGGAAAAACTGTTTTTT. It is translated as CASSAWGGPGEKLFF.

The chain is built from TRBV30 and TRBJ1-6; 9 positions match TRBD1. The CDR3 runs to 15 residues. Losses at the gene ends were 2 bases for V and 10 bases for J; bases not matched to a gene: 9. Germline loops: CDR1 GTSNPN, CDR2 SVGIG (reference sequence). The CDR3 region is CAWSPLTGGNSPLHF. DNA of the CDR3: TGTGCCTGGAGTCCGCTGACAGGGGGAAACTCACCCCTCCACTTT.

The chain carries TRBV30 and TRBJ1-4; D ambiguous. This CDR3 comprises 13 residues. Looked up from germline, CDR1 is GTSNPN and CDR2 is SVGIG (reference sequence). Trimming removed 0 bases from V and 5 bases from J, with 7 bases in between. The CDR3 sequence is CAWSVIRNEKLFF. Here the CDR3 DNA reads TGTGCCTGGAGTGTAATCAGGAATGAAAAACTGTTTTTT.

The CDR3 loop reads CASSPAGLRGANVLTF. The CDR3 DNA is TGTGCCAGCTCACCAGCGGGGTTGAGAGGGGCCAACGTCCTGACTTTC. The rearrangement joins TRBV18 to TRBJ2-6, with D maybe TRBD2 (6 bases). The CDR3 runs to 16 residues. Germline V CDR1 and CDR2: KGHSH, LQKENI. Trimming removed 2 bases from V and 4 bases from J, with 12 bases in between.

This sequence joins TRBV18 and TRBJ2-1, with D possibly TRBD2 on 6 matching bases. V was clipped by 2 bases and J by 3 bases, with 11 bases between them. The CDR3 contains 15 residues. Germline V gene sequence: CDR1 KGHSH, CDR2 LQKENI. CDR3 loop: CASSPADYRYNEQFF. DNA for the CDR3: TGTGCCAGCTCACCAGCGGACTACCGCTACAATGAGCAGTTCTTC. The full variable domain, with the rest looked up from reference TRBV18 and TRBJ2-1, is NAGVMQNPRHLVRRRGQEARLRCSPMKGHSHVYWYRQLPEEGLKFMVYLQKENIIDESGMPKERFSAEFPKEGPSILRIQQVVRGDSAAYFCASSPADYRYNEQFFGPGTRLTVL.

The rearrangement links TRBV13 to TRBJ2-1, with TRBD1 matching 8 bases. This CDR3 is built from 16 residues. Trimming took 2 bases from V and 6 from J; bases not matched to a gene: 9. Germline V CDR1 and CDR2: PRHDT, FYEKMQ (reference sequence). The CDR3 protein is CASSLTSQGAGNEQFF. CDR3 DNA sequence: TGTGCCAGCAGCTTAACGTCCCAGGGGGCAGGCAATGAGCAGTTCTTC.

The V call is TRBV30, the J call TRBJ2-1; 8 nucleotides agree with TRBD2. Germline V lookup: CDR1 GTSNPN, CDR2 SVGIG (reference sequence). The CDR3 runs to 14 residues. Trimming cost V 3 bases and J 7 bases; bases outside gene matches: 8. In nucleotides, the CDR3 is TGTGCCTGGAGAGGGGCGGGGGGCTGGAATGAGCAGTTCTTC. It is translated as CAWRGAGGWNEQFF.

The chain employs TRBV4-1 and TRBJ1-3; D perhaps matches TRBD1 (5 bases). V was clipped by 5 bases and J by 4 bases, with 18 bases between them. The CDR3 is 16 residues long. Germline CDR1 and CDR2: MGHRA and YSYEKL. Here the CDR3 DNA reads TGCGCCAGCAGCGAAAGACGGGACCCCGGGGGAAACACCATATATTTT. As protein: CASSERRDPGGNTIYF.

This clone was observed once. V usage is TRBV28 and J usage is TRBJ2-2, with 12 positions matching TRBD1. Germline CDR1 is MDHEN and CDR2 is SYDVKM. The CDR3 spans 14 residues. V lost 6 bases, J lost 6 bases, and 2 bases stayed unmatched. CDR3 region: CASRGTGGSGELFF. In nucleotides, the CDR3 is TGTGCCAGCAGGGGGACAGGGGGCTCCGGGGAGCTGTTTTTT.

The V call is TRBV27, the J call TRBJ2-7; D remains unclear. V lost 4 bases and J 4 bases, leaving 5 bases between the germline ends. Looked up from germline, CDR1 is MNHEY and CDR2 is SMNVEV (reference sequence). The CDR3 length is 11 residues. The CDR3, as DNA: TGTGCCAGCAGTTCCCGGTACGAGCAGTACTTC. Translation gives CASSSRYEQYF.

This sequence joins TRBV15 and TRBJ2-2, with a tentative D call TRBD1 (5 bases). CDR1 LNHNV and CDR2 YYDKDF come from the germline V gene (reference sequence). There are 13 residues in the CDR3. V lost 3 bases, J lost 5 bases, and 7 bases lay in between. The CDR3 DNA sequence: TGTGCCACCAGCAGGGGGCGAACCGGGGAGCTGTTTTTT. It is translated as CATSRGRTGELFF.

The chain employs TRBV4-1 and TRBJ2-1, with 9 bases identical to TRBD1. The CDR3 sequence is 15 residues long. CDR1 is MGHRA and CDR2 is YSYEKL in the germline V gene. The V and J ends lost 4 bases and 6 bases, in that order; junction bases with no gene match: 7. CDR3 sequence: CASSPRDRDPNEQFF. Written as DNA, the CDR3 is TGCGCCAGCAGCCCCCGGGACAGGGACCCCAATGAGCAGTTCTTC.

This clone has a handful of counts. The rearrangement uses TRBV2 and TRBJ2-7; D is unclear. Germline lookup yields CDR1 SNHLY and CDR2 FYNNEI. V was pared by 8 bases and J by 9 bases, with 14 bases between. This CDR3 is 11 amino acids long. The chain's CDR3 is CASSPVKGQYF. The CDR3 coding sequence is TGTGCCAGCTCCCCCGTCAAAGGGCAGTACTTC.

This clone was counted a single time. The rearrangement links TRBV5-6 to TRBJ1-1; no clear D. Trimming cost V 0 bases and J 11 bases, with 8 bases left between them. The CDR3 runs to 11 residues. Germline-derived CDR1 and CDR2 are SGHDT and YYEEEE. Here the CDR3 DNA reads TGTGCCAGCAGCTTGGGGGGTTGGGCTTTCTTT. This sequence encodes CASSLGGWAFF.

The count of this clone is one. As DNA, the CDR3 is TGTGCCAGCAGCTTATGGGGGGGGGATCAGCCCCAGCATTTT. It encodes CASSLWGGDQPQHF. The V and J genes are TRBV7-8 and TRBJ1-5; tentatively, D is TRBD1 (5 bases). CDR1 and CDR2 from the germline V gene are SGHVS and FQNEAQ. Trimming pared 2 bases from V and 5 bases from J, leaving 10 bases between. The CDR3 covers 14 residues.

The genes are TRBV5-6 and TRBJ2-7, with D unclear. CDR3 size: 13 residues. With 0 bases removed from V and 3 bases from J, the gap between germline ends came to 7 bases. Germline-derived CDR1 and CDR2 are SGHDT and YYEEEE. In DNA, the CDR3 is TGTGCCAGCAGCTTGGTTTCGGGCTACGAGCAGTACTTC. It yields the protein CASSLVSGYEQYF.

This clone appeared a few times. The V and J genes are TRBV9 and TRBJ1-1; 8 bases line up with TRBD1. Germline V lookup: CDR1 SGDLS, CDR2 YYNGEE. CDR3 size: 16 residues. V gave up 0 bases and J gave up 3 bases; unmatched junction bases: 7. The CDR3 reads CASSVDLQGDDTEAFF. CDR3 sequence (DNA): TGTGCCAGCAGCGTAGACCTACAGGGGGATGACACTGAAGCTTTCTTT.

The chain couples TRBV5-1 to TRBJ2-2; D not resolved. This CDR3 comprises 15 residues. V lost 6 bases, J lost 3 bases, and 15 bases lay in between. CDR1 and CDR2 from the germline V gene are SGHRS and YFSETQ. This CDR3 is CASNLEILDTGELFF. The CDR3 DNA follows: TGCGCCAGCAACCTCGAGATCTTGGACACCGGGGAGCTGTTTTTT.

This chain connects TRBV19 to TRBJ2-1, with D perhaps TRBD2 (6 bases). The germline V and J ends were trimmed by 5 bases and 7 bases, with 15 bases remaining between them. This CDR3 contains 14 residues. Per germline, CDR1 LNHDA and CDR2 SQIVND (reference sequence). The DNA for the CDR3 is TGTGCCAGTAGTCGACAGCCCGCGGGGAATGAGCAGTTCTTC. Protein product: CASSRQPAGNEQFF.

The rearrangement joins TRBV27 to TRBJ1-5, with a weak D call TRBD1 (6 bases). This CDR3 is 14 amino acids long. Germline-derived CDR1 and CDR2 are MNHEY and SMNVEV (reference sequence). Trimming cost V 8 bases and J 1 base, with 12 bases left between them. CDR3 DNA sequence: TGTGCCAGCGCCGGGACACCGAGCAATCAGCCCCAGCATTTT. Its translation is CASAGTPSNQPQHF.

This clone has only one observation. This chain joins TRBV9 and TRBJ1-2, with D tentatively TRBD1 (5 bases). CDR1 is SGDLS, CDR2 YYNGEE, per germline. The CDR3 consists of 17 residues. V lost 2 bases, J lost 2 bases, and 19 bases lay in between. The CDR3, as DNA: TGTGCCAGCAGCGTTTCAGGCAGGGTGCACGGGAACTATGGCTACACCTTC. Protein product: CASSVSGRVHGNYGYTF.

This clone has only one observation. The genes are TRBV25-1 and TRBJ2-1; the D gene is possibly TRBD1 (5 bases). Germline assignment: CDR1 MGHDK and CDR2 SYGVNS. Trimming removed 4 bases at V and 8 bases at J, with 15 bases between. This CDR3 comprises 14 residues. The CDR3, as DNA: TGTGCCAGCAGTGGCTCAATTTCAGGGCATGAGCAGTTCTTC. The encoded protein is CASSGSISGHEQFF. Supplemented by reference TRBV25-1 and TRBJ2-1, the full variable domain reads EADIYQTPRYLVIGTGKKITLECSQTMGHDKMYWYQQDPGMELHLIHYSYGVNSTEKGDLSSESTVSRIRTEHFPLTLESARPSHTSQYLCASSGSISGHEQFFGPGTRLTVL.

The chain uses TRBV7-2 and TRBJ2-7; 8 bases align to TRBD1. Germline V gene data show CDR1 as SGHTA and CDR2 as FQGNSA. The V and J ends lost 5 bases and 5 bases, in that order; junction bases with no gene match: 2. The CDR3 sequence is 12 residues long. The CDR3 loop reads CASSRTGNEQYF. The CDR3 DNA reads as TGTGCCAGCAGCCGGACAGGGAACGAGCAGTACTTC.

J is TRBJ2-1 and V is TRBV4-3; D perhaps matches TRBD1 (6 bases). CDR1 and CDR2 (germline): LGHNA, YSLEER. The CDR3 consists of 13 residues. The V gene lost 1 base and the J gene lost 11 bases, with 12 bases spanning the gap. The CDR3 bases are TGCGCCAGCAGCCAAGGGGCCGACAGGCAGCAGTTCTTC. It yields the protein CASSQGADRQQFF.

The genes are TRBV29-1 and TRBJ2-1, with 7 positions matching TRBD1. The V gene's germline CDR1 is SQVTM and CDR2 ANQGSEA. The CDR3 consists of 13 residues. V lost 4 bases to trimming and J lost 6 bases; unmatched junction nucleotides: 6. CDR3 residues: CSVGQGVGNEQFF. The CDR3 bases are TGCAGCGTTGGGCAGGGGGTCGGCAATGAGCAGTTCTTC.